This TCR beta chain was recovered during a study of siplizumab effects on memory and regulatory T cells. Study outcomes and limitations: Fewer alloreactive sequences mapped to unstimulated CD4+ memory cells under siplizumab. Suppressive activity of Tregs proliferating in siplizumab cultures remained unconfirmed. Among alloreactive clones, only a minor fraction mapped to unstimulated subsets.

The germline CDR1 and CDR2 sequences are SQVTM and ANQGSEA. V was shortened by 3 bases and J by 2 bases, with 16 bases between the two germline ends. The CDR3 is 15 residues long. Concerning this clone itself: No antigen is known for it.

Using immunoSEQ multiplex PCR, the repertoire was profiled, and TCRdb retains in-frame clones only, with some absent. The top ten clones hold approximately 5.3% of a sample with more than 60,000 clones, 93% of them seen once. Sequencing input: CD8+ T cells sorted from blood. This TCR was sampled from a human donor in good health. The V gene is TRBV29-1, the J gene TRBJ2-5, with D possibly TRBD2 on 6 matching bases. This CDR3 is CSVDPSGSRQETQYF. The CDR3, as DNA: TGCAGCGTTGATCCCAGCGGGTCCCGTCAAGAGACCCAGTACTTC.